Reported below is one TCR beta chain. These data come from a study of blood T cell repertoires in COVID-19. The overall study: Collection of acute and convalescent COVID-19 samples took place in the United States, Italy and Spain. Sources were T cells, B-cell-depleted T cells, or PBMCs; the material itself was cDNA or gDNA.

Methods used by the authors: Reference gene primer amplification yielded estimated nucleated cell counts. Profiled with immunoSEQ multiplex PCR; TCRdb holds only in-frame clones, not every one. The V and J calls and clone size come from that table; D and trimming were worked out from the DNA. This sample has roughly 230,000 clones, with 85% found just once. The CDR3 consists of 15 residues. Germline lookup yields CDR1 MNHNS and CDR2 SASEGT. J gave up 6 bases and V 3 bases, and 6 bases lay outside the gene matches. This TCR was recovered from a woman between 55 and 75 years old with active or convalescent COVID-19. The V and J genes are TRBV6-1 and TRBJ1-5; TRBD1 aligns across 9 bases. The material sequenced was peripheral blood. CDR3 residues: CASSEEDRGTQPQHF. CDR3 in DNA: TGTGCCAGCAGTGAGGAGGACAGGGGTACTCAGCCCCAGCATTTT.